The next 26 T cell receptor beta chains were all read from a single sample in a study of human T cells and chemical hapten exposure. One entry per CDR3 protein, called by TCRdb with MiXCR from the RACE reads. The data hold 35,000 to 45,000 distinct CDR3 sequences, with about 8.9% observed a single time. The sample's time point: patch test 2, 6 weeks after DPC sensitization. Noted treatment: therapeutic diphenylcyclopropenone sensitization with weekly scalp DPC. The sequenced sample was whole blood, obtained in connection with sensitization to the hapten diphenylcyclopropenone (DPC). Receptors were obtained from a woman aged 40-49 years with alopecia areata. Some clones in this sample may be carry-over from other donors' samples.

This clonotype was recorded many times. This chain uses TRBV5-5 with TRBJ1-3; D remains unclear. Germline V gene sequence: CDR1 SGHKS, CDR2 YYEKEE (reference sequence). The CDR3 spans 14 residues. V was clipped by 3 bases and J by 2 bases, with 9 bases between them. DNA of the CDR3: TGTGCCAGCAGCTCACTGACTACTGGAAACACCATATATTTT. It translates to CASSSLTTGNTIYF.

The rearrangement joins TRBV21-1 to TRBJ1-6. TRBV21-1 is tagged as a pseudogene. This CDR3 region has 15 residues. The CDR3 protein is CASSRTDVHNSPLHF. DNA for the CDR3: TGTGCCAGCAGTAGGACGGACGTCCATAATTCACCCCTCCACTTT.

Concerning this clonotype itself: This may arise from a read error, as a much more abundant clone is one base away. V usage is TRBV20-1 and J usage is TRBJ2-1, with D perhaps matching TRBD1 (5 bases). Near its end, the DNA agrees better with TRBJ2-7, so the J call may be wrong. Germline values: CDR1 DFQATT, CDR2 SNEGSKA (reference sequence). The CDR3 is 14 amino acids. DNA for the CDR3: TGCAGTGCTATGGGGCTAGGGCAGGGCGATGAGCAGTACTTC. Protein product: CSAMGLGQGDEQYF.

This clonotype was detected many times. This rearrangement joins TRBV5-4 to TRBJ1-4; D gene uncertain. Germline values: CDR1 SGHNT, CDR2 YYREEE (reference sequence). Deletions cut 1 base from V and 8 bases from J, with 9 bases between. The CDR3 is 13 residues long. CDR3 sequence (DNA): TGTGCCAGCAGCTTGAGCTACGAAGAAAAACTGTTTTTT. Amino acid sequence: CASSLSYEEKLFF.

Many counts were recorded for this clonotype. The gene calls are TRBV6-2 or TRBV6-3 and TRBJ2-3; unclear D gene. V gave up 6 bases and J gave up 2 bases, with 12 bases separating them. The CDR3 totals 14 residues. CDR1 and CDR2 (germline): MNHEY, SVGEGT. The CDR3 spells CASSSHRTTDTQYF. The CDR3, as DNA: TGTGCCAGCAGCTCACACCGAACCACAGATACGCAGTATTTT.

There are many counts of this clonotype. The chain joins TRBV5-1 to TRBJ1-5; D is unresolved. The V gene's germline CDR1 is SGHRS and CDR2 YFSETQ. The CDR3 spans 17 residues. V dropped 1 base and J dropped 1 base, with 15 bases sitting between them. CDR3 sequence reads: CASSLTESGGSNQPQHF. CDR3 sequence (DNA): TGCGCCAGCAGCTTGACAGAATCCGGTGGGAGCAATCAGCCCCAGCATTTT.

Comments on this clonotype: A clone one base away is much larger, so this may be a read error. V usage is TRBV6-1 and J usage is TRBJ2-3; 11 bases fit TRBD2. Germline CDR1 and CDR2: MNHNS and SASEGT. This CDR3 comprises 14 residues. The CDR3 nucleotides read TGTGCCAGCAGGCCTAGCGGGGGGACAGATACGCGGTATTTT. This translates into CASRPSGGTDTRYF.

The chain recombines TRBV5-5 with TRBJ1-2; D remains unclear. CDR3 length: 12 residues. Germline CDR1 is SGHKS and CDR2 is YYEKEE (reference sequence). Trimming removed 3 bases at V and 7 bases at J, with 10 bases between. The CDR3 sequence is CASSSDYRGYTF. The CDR3 bases are TGTGCCAGCAGCTCGGACTATCGTGGCTACACCTTC.

This chain links TRBV7-6 with TRBJ2-7, with D tentatively TRBD1 (6 bases). The CDR3 sequence is 13 residues long. Between the trimmed V and J ends, which lost 8 bases and 4 bases, there was a span of 15 bases. Germline V CDR1 and CDR2: SGHVS, FNYEAQ. CDR3 DNA: TGTGCCAGCGCTCGGGACACCTCGTACGAGCAGTACTTC. It translates to CASARDTSYEQYF.

This clonotype was found many times. V gene TRBV7-2 combines with J gene TRBJ2-7; D ambiguous. The length of the CDR3 is 15 residues. V gave up 5 bases and J gave up 4 bases, with 18 bases separating them. Looked up from germline, CDR1 is SGHTA and CDR2 is FQGNSA. The CDR3 bases are TGTGCCAGCAGCCCCCTATCAGGAGCTGAATACGAGCAGTACTTC. This translates into CASSPLSGAEYEQYF. Using reference TRBV7-2 and TRBJ2-7 for the parts outside the CDR3, the full variable domain is GAGVSQSPSNKVTEKGKDVELRCDPISGHTALYWYRQSLGQGLEFLIYFQGNSAPDKSGLPSDRFSAERTGGSVSTLTIQRTQQEDSAVYLCASSPLSGAEYEQYFGPGTRLTVT.

This clonotype has ten or more counts. CDR3 sequence reads: CASSPERIEAFF. The DNA of the CDR3 is TGTGCCAGCTCACCAGAGCGAATAGAAGCTTTCTTT. The rearrangement joins TRBV18 to TRBJ1-1, with D unclear. CDR3 size: 12 residues. Trimming took 2 bases from V and 8 from J, leaving 9 bases between them. The germline V gene has CDR1 KGHSH and CDR2 LQKENI. The complete variable domain, with remaining parts taken from reference TRBV18 and TRBJ1-1, reads NAGVMQNPRHLVRRRGQEARLRCSPMKGHSHVYWYRQLPEEGLKFMVYLQKENIIDESGMPKERFSAEFPKEGPSILRIQQVVRGDSAAYFCASSPERIEAFFGQGTRLTVV.

This clonotype was picked up many times. The genes are TRBV7-2 and TRBJ1-1, with D uncertain. The length of the CDR3 is 12 residues. Germline V CDR1 and CDR2: SGHTA, FQGNSA. V lost 5 bases, J lost 8 bases, and 12 bases lay in between. CDR3 sequence reads: CASSPQDWEAFF. CDR3 sequence (DNA): TGTGCCAGCAGCCCCCAGGATTGGGAAGCTTTCTTT.

This clonotype was counted at least ten times. This rearrangement joins TRBV6-2 or TRBV6-3 to TRBJ1-4; D possibly corresponds to TRBD1 (6 bases). Per germline, CDR1 MNHEY and CDR2 SVGEGT. Trimming left V 6 bases short and J 14 bases short, with 19 bases between. The length of the CDR3 is 13 residues. CDR3 region: CASRGHLGASLFF. CDR3 DNA sequence: TGTGCCAGCAGGGGACACTTGGGAGCGTCCCTGTTTTTT.

This clonotype was seen a handful of times. The chain is built from TRBV3-1 and TRBJ2-5; D is unclear. V lost 1 base, J lost 5 bases, and 11 bases lay in between. This CDR3 comprises 14 residues. Germline V gene lookup returns CDR1 LGHDT and CDR2 YNNKEL (reference sequence). The CDR3: CASSQATTRETQYF. CDR3 in DNA: TGTGCCAGCAGCCAAGCCACTACGAGGGAGACCCAGTACTTC.

This clonotype was observed many times. This rearrangement joins TRBV18 to TRBJ2-3; 9 nucleotides line up with TRBD2. The V gene end was trimmed by 3 bases and the J gene end by 3 bases; junction bases not matched to a gene: 1. The germline gives CDR1 KGHSH, CDR2 LQKENI. CDR3 length: 14 residues. CDR3 sequence: CASSPSGGTDTQYF. The DNA of the CDR3 is TGTGCCAGCTCACCTAGCGGGGGAACAGATACGCAGTATTTT.

This clonotype was counted ten times or more. The V and J genes are TRBV5-1 and TRBJ1-1; 7 nucleotides match TRBD1. The CDR3 consists of 14 residues. Trimming took 3 bases from V and 2 from J; bases not matched to a gene: 4. Germline V gene sequence: CDR1 SGHRS, CDR2 YFSETQ. In nucleotides, the CDR3 is TGCGCCAGCAGCTCCACAGGGGCCAACACTGAAGCTTTCTTT. Translation gives CASSSTGANTEAFF. The full variable domain, completed using reference TRBV5-1 and TRBJ1-1, is KAGVTQTPRYLIKTRGQQVTLSCSPISGHRSVSWYQQTPGQGLQFLFEYFSETQRNKGNFPGRFSGRQFSNSRSEMNVSTLELGDSALYLCASSSTGANTEAFFGQGTRLTVV.

This clonotype occurred many times. V is TRBV7-2 and J is TRBJ1-6; D might be TRBD1 (5 bases). Germline CDR1 and CDR2: SGHTA and FQGNSA. This CDR3 contains 15 residues. Trimming left V 5 bases short and J 7 bases short, with 15 bases between. The CDR3 DNA sequence: TGTGCCAGCAGCCCCGGTAGGGCAGGGAATTCACCCCTCCACTTT. The encoded protein is CASSPGRAGNSPLHF.

This clonotype occurred a few times. V is TRBV5-1 and J is TRBJ1-2, with a tentative D call TRBD1 (5 bases). Germline CDR1 is SGHRS and CDR2 is YFSETQ. CDR3 length: 15 residues. Deletions cut 0 bases from V and 4 bases from J, with 13 bases between. CDR3 DNA: TGCGCCAGCAGCTTGGGTGGGGCGGATCCCTATGGCTACACCTTC. Residues: CASSLGGADPYGYTF.

This clonotype was seen ten or more times. The chain couples TRBV29-1 to TRBJ2-3; TRBD2 is a possible D gene (6 bases). The germline gives CDR1 SQVTM, CDR2 ANQGSEA. Trimming took off 3 bases at V and 0 bases at J, with 10 bases between the two ends. The CDR3 is made up of 14 amino acids. Written as DNA, the CDR3 is TGCAGCGTTGACCTAGCGCGAAGCACAGATACGCAGTATTTT. Translated, it gives CSVDLARSTDTQYF.

Ten or more counts support this clonotype. The chain joins TRBV5-1 to TRBJ2-5; a weak D match, TRBD2 (5 bases). The V end lost 1 base, the J end lost 3 bases, and 7 bases lay between the germline ends. Per germline, CDR1 SGHRS and CDR2 YFSETQ. This CDR3 spans 13 amino acids. The chain's CDR3 is CASSLYGKETQYF. DNA of the CDR3: TGCGCCAGCAGCTTGTACGGGAAAGAGACCCAGTACTTC.

This clonotype has more than one count but fewer than ten. The rearrangement links TRBV7-8 to TRBJ1-3; no clear D. With 0 bases removed from V and 2 bases from J, the gap between germline ends came to 2 bases. The CDR3 loop spans 13 amino acids. Germline V gives CDR1 SGHVS, CDR2 FQNEAQ. This chain's CDR3 is CASSLATGNTIYF. The CDR3 bases are TGTGCCAGCAGCTTAGCGACTGGAAACACCATATATTTT.

In its sample, this clonotype was seen a few times. V and J are TRBV12-3 or TRBV12-4 and TRBJ2-5, with D maybe TRBD2 (6 bases). This CDR3 spans 15 amino acids. The ends were cut back, 2 bases at V and 5 bases at J, with 15 bases in the middle. The CDR3 here is CASSLTSGTHETQYF. The CDR3 coding sequence is TGTGCCAGCAGTTTAACCTCAGGGACTCACGAGACCCAGTACTTC.

This clonotype was detected ten times or more. The genes are TRBV20-1 and TRBJ1-5; D uncertain. CDR3 length: 13 amino acids. Germline CDR1 reads DFQATT; CDR2 reads SNEGSKA (reference sequence). The V gene lost 3 bases and the J gene lost 4 bases, with 10 bases spanning the gap. CDR3 loop: CSASASANQPQHF. Here the CDR3 DNA reads TGCAGTGCTAGCGCGTCAGCTAATCAGCCCCAGCATTTT.

This clonotype occurred many times. The rearrangement uses TRBV24-1 and TRBJ2-3; TRBD1 matches at 10 bases. Per germline, CDR1 KGHDR and CDR2 SFDVKD. The CDR3 covers 16 residues. Losses at the gene ends were 4 bases for V and 4 bases for J; bases not matched to a gene: 7. CDR3 protein: CATSESGTGVSDTQYF. In DNA form, the CDR3 reads TGTGCCACCAGTGAGTCCGGGACAGGGGTGTCAGATACGCAGTATTTT.

This clonotype was seen many times. This sequence joins TRBV6-2 or TRBV6-3 and TRBJ2-1, with 11 bases that match TRBD2. The length of the CDR3 is 15 residues. Germline CDR1 is MNHEY and CDR2 is SVGEGT. V lost 4 bases and J lost 7; bases outside the gene matches: 6. The CDR3 here is CASSSASGGSNEQFF. DNA for the CDR3: TGTGCCAGCAGTTCGGCTAGCGGGGGGTCGAATGAGCAGTTCTTC.

The chain has TRBV20-1 and TRBJ2-1; 11 bases align to TRBD1. The CDR3 totals 15 residues. Germline V gene lookup returns CDR1 DFQATT and CDR2 SNEGSKA (reference sequence). The trim removed 4 bases at V and 5 bases at J, leaving 7 bases unmatched. For the CDR3, the DNA is TGCAGTGCTATTCCGGGACAGGGGGAGCACAATGAGCAGTTCTTC. This codes for CSAIPGQGEHNEQFF.